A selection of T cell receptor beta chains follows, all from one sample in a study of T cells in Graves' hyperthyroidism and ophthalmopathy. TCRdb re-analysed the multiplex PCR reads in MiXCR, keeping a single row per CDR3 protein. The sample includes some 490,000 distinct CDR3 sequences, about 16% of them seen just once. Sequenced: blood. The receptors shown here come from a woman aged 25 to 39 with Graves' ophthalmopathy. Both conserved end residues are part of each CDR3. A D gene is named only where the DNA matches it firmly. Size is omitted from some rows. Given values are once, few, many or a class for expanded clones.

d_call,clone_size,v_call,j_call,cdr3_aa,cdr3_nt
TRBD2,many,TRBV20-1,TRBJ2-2,CSARKSGRRYAGELFF,TGCAGTGCTAGAAAGAGCGGGAGAAGGTACGCCGGGGAGCTGTTTTTT
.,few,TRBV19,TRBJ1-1,CASSIFGNTEAFF,TGTGCCAGTAGTATTTTCGGGAACACTGAAGCTTTCTTT
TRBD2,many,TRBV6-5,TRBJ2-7,CASSYSTSGRVEQYF,TGTGCCAGCAGTTACTCGACTAGCGGGAGGGTCGAGCAGTACTTC
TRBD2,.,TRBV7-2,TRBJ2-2,CASSETSGSKGELFF,TGTGCCAGCAGCGAAACTAGCGGGAGTAAGGGGGAGCTGTTTTTT
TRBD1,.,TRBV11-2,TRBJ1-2,CASSLDGPTGVGYTF,TGTGCCAGCAGCTTAGACGGGCCTACAGGGGTGGGCTACACCTTC
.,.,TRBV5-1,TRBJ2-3,CASSLVGTPISTDTQYF,TGCGCCAGCAGCTTGGTTGGGACCCCGATAAGCACAGATACGCAGTATTTT
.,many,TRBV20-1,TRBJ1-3,CSASTGDRNTIYF,TGCAGTGCTAGCACCGGGGACCGAAACACCATATATTTT
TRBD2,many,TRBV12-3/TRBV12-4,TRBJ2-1,CASSLLAGGMYEQFF,TGTGCCAGCAGCCTACTAGCGGGAGGGATGTATGAGCAGTTCTTC
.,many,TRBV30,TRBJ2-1,CALYEPGTASYNEQFF,TGTGCCTTATACGAGCCAGGGACTGCGTCCTACAATGAGCAGTTCTTC
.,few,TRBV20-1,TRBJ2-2,CSASIAGITGELFF,TGCAGTGCTAGTATTGCGGGTATTACCGGGGAGCTGTTTTTT
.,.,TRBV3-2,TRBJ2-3,CASSPQVQRLVRDTQYF,TGTGCCAGCAGCCCCCAGGTTCAGCGGCTGGTTCGAGATACGCAGTATTTT
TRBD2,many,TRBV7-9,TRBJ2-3,CASSLGTSGSTDTQYF,TGTGCCAGCAGCTTAGGTACTAGCGGAAGCACAGATACGCAGTATTTT
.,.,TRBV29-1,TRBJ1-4,CSVEDQGRQALGPGTEKLFF,TGCAGCGTTGAAGACCAGGGTCGACAGGCGCTGGGGCCTGGGACTGAAAAACTGTTTTTT
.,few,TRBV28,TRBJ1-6,CASSPDRAPYNSPLHF,TGTGCCAGCAGCCCCGACCGGGCTCCCTATAATTCACCCCTCCACTTT
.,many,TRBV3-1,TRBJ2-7,CASSQGPTTYEQYF,TGTGCCAGCAGCCAAGGGCCTACAACCTACGAGCAGTACTTC
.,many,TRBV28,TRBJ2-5,CASSFLRQGGETQYF,TGTGCCAGCAGTTTCCTTAGACAGGGAGGAGAGACCCAGTACTTC
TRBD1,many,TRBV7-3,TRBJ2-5,CASSLGGQGLEDTQYF,TGTGCCAGCAGCTTAGGGGGACAGGGATTGGAGGATACCCAGTACTTC
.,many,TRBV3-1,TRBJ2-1,CASSQEPQNEQFF,TGTGCCAGCAGCCAAGAACCTCAAAATGAGCAGTTCTTC